These 26 T cell receptor beta chains came from one sample sequenced in a study of post-analysis software for immune sequencing data. The study, taken as a whole, reports: Higher frequency in patients than in controls was seen for about five TRBV segments, with TRBV5-6, TRBV5-1 and TRBV20-1 among them.

No cognate antigen is known for these TCRs. cDNA libraries for TCR beta contained unique molecular identifiers. From the PCR reads, TCRdb called clonotypes with MiXCR, one entry per CDR3 protein. The repertoire consists of approximately 400,000 distinct CDR3 sequences, with less than 40% occurring once and the leading ten covering under 15%. Sequenced material: blood. The receptors derive from a girl aged 10 to 17 with multiple sclerosis.

The chain is built from TRBV25-1 and TRBJ1-2, with 7 positions matching TRBD1. After removal of 1 base from V and 6 bases from J, the junction contained 5 bases not matched to a gene. The CDR3 contains 14 residues. From germline, CDR1 is MGHDK and CDR2 SYGVNS. The CDR3 coding sequence is TGTGCCAGCAGTGAATGGGGGGACAGCCATGGCTACACCTTC. This translates into CASSEWGDSHGYTF.

The V call is TRBV6-6, the J call TRBJ1-4; 7 bases align to TRBD1. In germline, CDR1 is MNHNY, CDR2 SVGAGI (reference sequence). V was pared by 0 bases and J by 9 bases, with 10 bases of the junction left unmatched. CDR3 length: 16 residues. CDR3 nucleotides: TGTGCCAGCAGTTACTCGTGGGACAGCTCAAACCAAAAACTGTTTTTT. The encoded protein is CASSYSWDSSNQKLFF.

This clonotype was recorded at least ten times. The gene calls are TRBV29-1 and TRBJ2-3, with TRBD1 identical over 7 bases. CDR1 and CDR2 from the germline V gene are SQVTM and ANQGSEA. The ends lost 8 bases at V and 4 bases at J; junction bases unmatched: 12. The CDR3 runs to 14 residues. CDR3 loop: CSLSDRARSDTQYF. In DNA, the CDR3 is TGCAGCTTGTCAGACAGGGCGAGATCAGATACGCAGTATTTT.

The J gene is TRBJ2-7, the V gene TRBV24-1; 10 bases match TRBD2. The end of the DNA aligns better with TRBJ2-5, so the J call may be wrong. The CDR3 runs 13 residues. Germline V gives CDR1 KGHDR, CDR2 SFDVKD. In nucleotides, the CDR3 is TGTGCCACCAGTGGACTAGCGGGAGAGACCCAGTACTTC. This gives the protein CATSGLAGETQYF.

This clonotype was observed a single time. The gene calls are TRBV20-1 and TRBJ2-7; D call uncertain. The J call may be faulty, since TRBJ2-5 better matches the DNA end. The CDR3 spans 15 residues. Germline-derived CDR1 and CDR2 are DFQATT and SNEGSKA (reference sequence). CDR3 nucleotide sequence: TGCAGTGCTAGAGAGAGTTCAGGACCAACAGAGACCCAGTACTTC. This translates into CSARESSGPTETQYF.

There are many counts of this clonotype. The chain recombines TRBV7-3 with TRBJ2-3, with 11 bases matching TRBD1. V shed 4 bases, J shed 6 bases, and the junction held 3 bases outside the gene matches. Germline CDR1 is SGHTA and CDR2 is FQGTGA. CDR3 length: 14 residues. The CDR3 reads CASSSGQGADTQYF. In DNA, the CDR3 is TGTGCCAGCAGCTCAGGACAGGGGGCGGATACGCAGTATTTT.

The rearrangement links TRBV12-3 or TRBV12-4 to TRBJ2-7, with TRBD1 identical over 7 bases. This CDR3 has 15 amino acids. V dropped 8 bases and J dropped 1; count of bases not matched to a gene: 11. Here the CDR3 DNA reads TGTGCCAGCGTTAACAGGGGCGGTGGGTCCTACGAGCAGTACTTC. Translating it yields CASVNRGGGSYEQYF.

With respect to this clonotype: Mismatch with germline at one junction end may stem from a read error. The V gene is TRBV5-1, the J gene TRBJ2-1; D may be TRBD2 (7 bases). CDR3 length: 14 residues. In germline, CDR1 is SGHRS, CDR2 YFSETQ. The CDR3 DNA is TGCGCCAGCACCATTGGCGGGGGCTACAATGAGCAGTTTTTC. Translation gives CASTIGGGYNEQFF.

The genes are TRBV27 and TRBJ2-5, with TRBD1 identical over 7 bases. The J segment lost 4 bases and the V segment lost 5 bases, leaving 7 bases of the junction unmatched. This CDR3 is 14 amino acids long. CDR1 and CDR2 from the germline V gene are MNHEY and SMNVEV (reference sequence). The CDR3: CASSKQGIRETQYF. The DNA for the CDR3 is TGTGCCAGCAGTAAACAGGGGATCCGAGAGACCCAGTACTTC.

The V call is TRBV29-1, the J call TRBJ1-2, with TRBD1 identical over 8 bases. CDR3 size: 14 residues. Trimming removed 5 bases from V and 4 bases from J; junction bases left unmatched: 9. Germline assignment: CDR1 SQVTM and CDR2 ANQGSEA. The CDR3 sequence: CSVSGQGEGYGYTF. The CDR3 nucleotides read TGCAGCGTTTCTGGACAGGGAGAGGGCTATGGCTACACCTTC.

This chain connects TRBV10-3 to TRBJ1-6, with D possibly being TRBD1 (6 bases). Trimming took 2 bases from V and 4 from J, leaving 6 bases between them. CDR3 length: 14 amino acids. Germline CDR1 and CDR2: ENHRY and SYGVKD. The CDR3 nucleotides read TGTGCCATCAGTGAGACAGGGTATAATTCACCCCTCCACTTT. This sequence encodes CAISETGYNSPLHF.

Only a few counts were recorded for this clonotype. The chain has TRBV4-1 and TRBJ2-4; the D call may be TRBD1 or TRBD2 (5 bases each). Near its end, the DNA agrees better with TRBJ2-7, so the J call may be wrong. CDR1 and CDR2 (germline): MGHRA, YSYEKL. This CDR3 contains 17 residues. CDR3 in DNA: TGCGCCAGCAGCCAACCCGTGGGACCCATCAGGCTTTACGAGCAGTACTTC. The encoded protein is CASSQPVGPIRLYEQYF.

This rearrangement joins TRBV18 to TRBJ2-3, with D maybe TRBD1 (7 bases). The CDR3 is 16 residues long. V was cut by 3 bases and J by 2 bases, with 15 bases left in between. CDR1 and CDR2 from the germline V gene are KGHSH and LQKENI. The CDR3 DNA sequence: TGTGCCAGCTCACCGCGTAGCAGGGGGGACACAGATACGCAGTATTTT. It encodes CASSPRSRGDTDTQYF.

About this clonotype itself: The junction departs from the called germline gene at one end, perhaps through a read error. This sequence joins TRBV7-2 and TRBJ2-1; a possible D gene is TRBD2 (7 bases). CDR1 and CDR2 (germline): SGHTA, FQGNSA. CDR3 length: 17 residues. In DNA form, the CDR3 reads TGTGCCCGCAGCTTAGCGTTGTGGGGGGGCCGGGGGAATGAGCAGTTCTTC. As protein: CARSLALWGGRGNEQFF. The variable domain in full, completed from reference TRBV7-2 and TRBJ2-1, reads GAGVSQSPSNKVTEKGKDVELRCDPISGHTALYWYRQSLGQGLEFLIYFQGNSAPDKSGLPSDRFSAERTGGSVSTLTIQRTQQEDSAVYLCARSLALWGGRGNEQFFGPGTRLTVL.

This clonotype appeared a few times. The CDR3 loop is CASSQARGETTQYF. In DNA form, the CDR3 reads TGTGCCAGCAGCCAAGCTAGGGGGGAGACGACCCAGTACTTC. The V gene is TRBV3-1, the J gene TRBJ2-5, with D perhaps assigned TRBD1 or TRBD2 (6 bases each). Trimming removed 1 base at V and 7 bases at J, with 13 bases between. Germline lookup yields CDR1 LGHDT and CDR2 YNNKEL (reference sequence). This CDR3 contains 14 residues.

The chain has TRBV7-8 and TRBJ2-1, with TRBD2 as a possible D gene (6 bases). Germline CDR1 reads SGHVS; CDR2 reads FQNEAQ. CDR3 size: 13 residues. Trimming removed 5 bases from V and 9 bases from J, with 14 bases in between. The CDR3 reads CASSQKLAGEQFF. The DNA of the CDR3 is TGTGCCAGCAGCCAAAAACTAGCCGGTGAGCAGTTCTTC.

The sample holds a few counts of this clonotype. The chain carries TRBV6-5 and TRBJ2-5; D might be TRBD2 (5 bases). With 0 bases removed from V and 0 bases from J, the gap between germline ends came to 11 bases. CDR1 and CDR2 from the germline V gene are MNHEY and SVGAGI. This CDR3 contains 16 residues. Written as DNA, the CDR3 is TGTGCCAGCAGTTACTCGGGCGCCGGGAACCAAGAGACCCAGTACTTC. Encoded protein: CASSYSGAGNQETQYF.

This chain joins TRBV5-6 and TRBJ2-1; no clear D gene. Gene TRBJ2-7 matches the end of the DNA better, so the J call may be wrong. Germline assignment: CDR1 SGHDT and CDR2 YYEEEE. This CDR3 region has 15 residues. The CDR3 region has the DNA TGTGCCAGCAGCCCCGCCCGGCAGCCTTACAATGAGCAGTACTTC. As protein: CASSPARQPYNEQYF.

This clonotype was seen more than once but under ten times. V gene TRBV28 combines with J gene TRBJ2-5, with 8 bases aligning to TRBD2. In germline, CDR1 is MDHEN, CDR2 SYDVKM. The CDR3 runs 14 residues. V lost 7 bases to trimming and J lost 4 bases; unmatched junction nucleotides: 8. DNA for the CDR3: TGTGCCAGCATGCCGGGGGGGGCCGCAGAGACCCAGTACTTC. It is translated as CASMPGGAAETQYF.

This clonotype has only a few counts. The genes are TRBV6-2 or TRBV6-3 and TRBJ1-5, with D perhaps TRBD1 (6 bases). This CDR3 has 15 residues. Germline lookup yields CDR1 MNHEY and CDR2 SVGEGT. Deletions cut 5 bases from V and 2 bases from J, with 13 bases between. The DNA for the CDR3 is TGTGCCAGCAGTAGGACAGCTTTTGGCAATCAGCCCCAGCATTTT. This encodes CASSRTAFGNQPQHF.

The rearrangement links TRBV7-3 to TRBJ2-3, with D unresolved. The length of the CDR3 is 13 residues. Trimming left V 3 bases short and J 4 bases short, with 8 bases between. Germline lookup yields CDR1 SGHTA and CDR2 FQGTGA. The CDR3 nucleotides read TGTGCCAGCAGCTTTTCGGATGCAGATACGCAGTATTTT. As protein: CASSFSDADTQYF.

This clonotype appeared a few times. V usage is TRBV7-8 and J usage is TRBJ1-2; no firm D call. This CDR3 has 13 amino acids. Germline loops: CDR1 SGHVS, CDR2 FQNEAQ. The germline V and J ends were trimmed by 8 bases and 3 bases, with 13 bases remaining between them. The DNA for the CDR3 is TGTGCCAGCCGCCAAGGATTAGACTATGGCTACACCTTC. Encoded protein: CASRQGLDYGYTF.

The chain recombines TRBV28 with TRBJ1-2; D is ambiguous. The CDR3 has 14 residues. V was trimmed by 2 bases and J by 5 bases, leaving 12 bases between them. CDR1 and CDR2 from the germline V gene are MDHEN and SYDVKM. The DNA of the CDR3 is TGTGCCAGCAGTTTAAGTGGCAGCGGATATGGCTACACCTTC. Its translation: CASSLSGSGYGYTF.

The V and J genes are TRBV2 and TRBJ2-7; unclear D gene. The CDR3 has 14 residues. The V gene's germline CDR1 is SNHLY and CDR2 FYNNEI. Trimming stripped 4 bases from V and 6 bases from J, with 16 bases between. The CDR3 reads CASSGRILGFEQYF. CDR3 nucleotide sequence: TGTGCCAGCAGTGGGCGAATCCTGGGGTTCGAGCAGTACTTC.

This clonotype occurred a few times. The chain is built from TRBV7-2 and TRBJ2-4; 7 bases line up with TRBD1. Judging by the DNA end, TRBJ2-7 fits better; the J call may be wrong. Germline V CDR1 and CDR2: SGHTA, FQGNSA. The CDR3 totals 14 residues. CDR3 sequence: CASSSLDRPYEQYF. The CDR3 nucleotides are TGTGCCAGCAGCTCATTGGACAGGCCCTACGAGCAGTACTTC.

This clonotype was observed a few times. The genes are TRBV20-1 and TRBJ2-2, with no clear D. This CDR3 has 15 residues. Between the trimmed V and J ends, which lost 6 bases and 5 bases, there was a span of 19 bases. Germline V gene data show CDR1 as DFQATT and CDR2 as SNEGSKA (reference sequence). This CDR3 reads CSAAKTAARTGELFF. DNA of the CDR3: TGCAGTGCCGCTAAGACCGCGGCGAGGACCGGGGAGCTGTTTTTT.